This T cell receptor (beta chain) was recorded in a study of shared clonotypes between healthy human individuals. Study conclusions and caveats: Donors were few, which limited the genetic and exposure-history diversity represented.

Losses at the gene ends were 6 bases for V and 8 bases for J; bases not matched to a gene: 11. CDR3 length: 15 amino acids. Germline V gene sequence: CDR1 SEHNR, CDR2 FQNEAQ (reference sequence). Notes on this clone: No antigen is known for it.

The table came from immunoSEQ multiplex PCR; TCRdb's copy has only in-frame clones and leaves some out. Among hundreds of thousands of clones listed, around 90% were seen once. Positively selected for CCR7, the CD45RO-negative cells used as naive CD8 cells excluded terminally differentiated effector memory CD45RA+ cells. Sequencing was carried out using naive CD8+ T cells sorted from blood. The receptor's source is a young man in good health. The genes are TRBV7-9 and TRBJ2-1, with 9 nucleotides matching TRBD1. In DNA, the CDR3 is TGTGCCAGCAGTCCACAGGGGGCTAAAATCTATGAGCAGTTCTTC. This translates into CASSPQGAKIYEQFF.